One and the same sample provided the 28 T cell receptor beta chains below, sequenced in a study of OX40 agonist ivuxolimab in advanced cancers. Clones were sequenced by immunoSEQ multiplex PCR, and TCRdb holds only the in-frame ones, with some missing. The table includes about 120,000 clones, over 75% detected once. This specimen was CD4+ or CD8+ T cells sorted from blood, taken in a trial of the OX40 agonist ivuxolimab. The receptors here all came from an adult with an advanced solid tumor such as melanoma, head and neck, liver or kidney cancer.

The rearrangement links TRBV28 to TRBJ2-1; 7 bases align to TRBD2. Germline CDR1 and CDR2: MDHEN and SYDVKM. The CDR3 runs 17 residues. With 6 bases clipped from V and 5 bases from J, the junction kept 16 bases outside the gene matches. CDR3 in amino acids: CASSPGGSSGVNNEQFF. CDR3 nucleotide sequence: TGTGCCAGCAGCCCGGGCGGGTCCAGCGGGGTGAACAATGAGCAGTTCTTC.

Details on this clone: The sample carries other DNA sequences with the same CDR3. This chain links TRBV15 with TRBJ1-4; possibly TRBD1 for D (5 bases). In germline, CDR1 is LNHNV, CDR2 YYDKDF (reference sequence). CDR3 length equals 16 residues. Trimming removed 3 bases at V and 4 bases at J, with 15 bases between. In DNA, the CDR3 is TGTGCCACCAGCAGGGAAGGAGTAGGGGATAATGAAAAACTGTTTTTT. Amino acid sequence: CATSREGVGDNEKLFF.

This chain uses TRBV28 with TRBJ1-6; a possible D gene is TRBD1 (5 bases). The CDR3 spans 15 residues. Germline CDR1 is MDHEN and CDR2 is SYDVKM. V lost 6 bases and J lost 6, with 15 bases in between. CDR3 bases: TGTGCCAGCAGAGCGCTGGGGCAGCTTAATTCACCCCTCCACTTT. This gives the protein CASRALGQLNSPLHF.

Of note for this clone: Other DNA sequences within the sample encode an identical CDR3. The gene calls are TRBV6-5 and TRBJ2-1; TRBD2 might be the D (5 bases). Trimming pared 4 bases from V and 8 bases from J, leaving 9 bases between. This CDR3 has 12 amino acids. The germline CDR1 and CDR2 sequences are MNHEY and SVGAGI. The CDR3 sequence is CASSSRGDEQFF. The CDR3, as DNA: TGTGCCAGCAGTTCCCGGGGAGATGAGCAGTTCTTC.

The chain is built from TRBV29-1 and TRBJ2-1, with D possibly being TRBD2 (5 bases). Trimming pared 6 bases from V and 0 bases from J, leaving 15 bases between. The CDR3 spans 15 residues. Looked up from germline, CDR1 is SQVTM and CDR2 is ANQGSEA. CDR3 in amino acids: CSVVGGRSSYNEQFF. The CDR3 DNA is TGCAGCGTGGTGGGCGGGCGGAGCTCCTACAATGAGCAGTTCTTC.

Here the CDR3 reads CASSVIAGGLTDTQYF. CDR3 DNA sequence: TGTGCCAGCAGTGTTATTGCGGGGGGGCTCACAGATACGCAGTATTTT. The gene calls are TRBV6-4 and TRBJ2-3; 9 positions match TRBD2. Per germline, CDR1 MRHNA and CDR2 SNTAGT. The CDR3 is made up of 16 amino acids. With V trimmed by 4 bases and J by 2 bases, 7 bases remained unmatched.

The chain employs TRBV9 and TRBJ2-3; D gene unclear. CDR3 length: 12 amino acids. CDR1 SGDLS and CDR2 YYNGEE come from the germline V gene. The V end was cut by 4 bases, the J end by 2 bases, with 5 bases between. The CDR3: CASSSLTDTQYF. The CDR3 DNA reads TGTGCCAGCAGCTCTCTCACAGATACGCAGTATTTT.

This sequence joins TRBV29-1 and TRBJ1-4; D is possibly TRBD1 (6 bases). The CDR3 is 13 amino acids. The germline V and J ends were trimmed by 3 bases and 7 bases, with 12 bases remaining between them. CDR1 is SQVTM and CDR2 is ANQGSEA in the germline V gene. As DNA, the CDR3 is TGCAGCGTTGAGGGGGGGCCGAGTGAAAAACTGTTTTTT. It specifies CSVEGGPSEKLFF.

V is TRBV18 and J is TRBJ1-1; 9 nucleotides line up with TRBD1. This CDR3 is 16 amino acids long. CDR1 KGHSH and CDR2 LQKENI come from the germline V gene. V was clipped by 3 bases and J by 1 base; unmatched bases: 6. CDR3 region: CASSPQRDRENTEAFF. In nucleotides, the CDR3 is TGTGCCAGCTCACCGCAACGGGACAGGGAGAACACTGAAGCTTTCTTT.

The chain combines TRBV6-5 with TRBJ2-7; D is ambiguous. Germline V gene data show CDR1 as MNHEY and CDR2 as SVGAGI. V gave up 4 bases and J gave up 0 bases, with 13 bases separating them. The CDR3 is 15 residues long. CDR3 in amino acids: CASSLGRTRSYEQYF. The CDR3 nucleotides read TGTGCCAGCAGTTTAGGGCGTACCCGCTCCTACGAGCAGTACTTC.

The gene calls are TRBV4-3 and TRBJ2-3; 7 bases are shared with TRBD1. Trimming removed 0 bases from V and 3 bases from J; junction bases left unmatched: 9. The CDR3 has 17 residues. Germline-derived CDR1 and CDR2 are LGHNA and YSLEER. The CDR3: CASSQDLGQIGTDTQYF. CDR3 DNA sequence: TGCGCCAGCAGCCAAGATTTGGGACAGATAGGTACAGATACGCAGTATTTT.

The chain couples TRBV30 to TRBJ2-5, with 8 bases fitting TRBD2. The CDR3 consists of 13 residues. The V and J ends lost 3 bases and 5 bases, in that order; junction bases with no gene match: 5. Per germline, CDR1 GTSNPN and CDR2 SVGIG (reference sequence). The CDR3 bases are TGTGCCTGGAGCGGGGGGGCGAGGGAGACCCAGTACTTC. It is translated as CAWSGGARETQYF.

This clone occurred once. The V call is TRBV7-3, the J call TRBJ2-3; a possible D gene is TRBD2 (5 bases). Trimming removed 3 bases at V and 0 bases at J, with 10 bases between. Germline CDR1 SGHTA, CDR2 FQGTGA. The CDR3 has 15 residues. As DNA, the CDR3 is TGTGCCAGCAGCTTCAGCGGCACTAGCACAGATACGCAGTATTTT. This codes for CASSFSGTSTDTQYF. Looking up the rest from reference TRBV7-3 and TRBJ2-3 gives the full variable domain: GAGVSQTPSNKVTEKGKYVELRCDPISGHTALYWYRQSLGQGPEFLIYFQGTGAADDSGLPNDRFFAVRPEGSVSTLKIQRTERGDSAVYLCASSFSGTSTDTQYFGPGTRLTVL.

The chain links TRBV19 to TRBJ2-1; 8 bases fit TRBD1. Germline CDR1 and CDR2: LNHDA and SQIVND (reference sequence). The CDR3 covers 16 residues. With 6 bases clipped from V and 5 bases from J, the junction kept 12 bases outside the gene matches. Here the CDR3 DNA reads TGTGCCAGTAGCCCATGGACAGGGACGTTCCACAATGAGCAGTTCTTC. Protein sequence: CASSPWTGTFHNEQFF.

A single count supports this clone. V usage is TRBV5-1 and J usage is TRBJ2-5, with 9 bases that match TRBD2. This CDR3 region has 17 residues. V lost 4 bases to trimming and J lost 1 base; unmatched junction nucleotides: 11. Per the germline V gene, CDR1 is SGHRS and CDR2 is YFSETQ. DNA of the CDR3: TGCGCCAGCAGCGGCCTAGGAGCGGGGGGCCTCCAAGAGACCCAGTACTTC. Translated, it gives CASSGLGAGGLQETQYF.

This chain joins TRBV10-3 and TRBJ2-3; 10 positions agree with TRBD2. The trim removed 6 bases at V and 6 bases at J, leaving 0 bases unmatched. The germline CDR1 and CDR2 sequences are ENHRY and SYGVKD. This CDR3 has 12 residues. This CDR3 is CAIRTSGDTQYF. The DNA of the CDR3 is TGTGCCATCAGGACTAGCGGGGATACGCAGTATTTT.

The chain combines TRBV30 with TRBJ1-6; D is uncertain. The germline V and J ends were trimmed by 3 bases and 8 bases, with 11 bases remaining between them. The CDR3 is 13 residues long. Germline loops: CDR1 GTSNPN, CDR2 SVGIG (reference sequence). The CDR3 loop is CAWSGHQDSPLHF. The CDR3, as DNA: TGTGCCTGGAGCGGCCATCAGGATTCACCCCTCCACTTT. The whole variable domain, remainder taken from reference TRBV30 and TRBJ1-6, is SQTIHQWPATLVQPVGSPLSLECTVEGTSNPNLYWYRQAAGRGLQLLFYSVGIGQISSEVPQNLSASRPQDRQFILSSKKLLLSDSGFYLCAWSGHQDSPLHFGNGTRLTVT.

The rearrangement joins TRBV5-6 to TRBJ2-3; D might be TRBD1 (6 bases). V lost 5 bases and J lost 4, with 11 bases in between. The germline CDR1 and CDR2 sequences are SGHDT and YYEEEE. This CDR3 is built from 13 residues. The CDR3 region has the DNA TGTGCCAGCAGAGAACAGGGAGCAGATACGCAGTATTTT. Encoded protein: CASREQGADTQYF.

The genes are TRBV9 and TRBJ1-6, with 9 bases lining up with TRBD1. CDR3 length equals 16 residues. The trim removed 3 bases at V and 9 bases at J, leaving 10 bases unmatched. Germline V CDR1 and CDR2: SGDLS, YYNGEE. CDR3 bases: TGTGCCAGCAGCGGTAGGGGACAGGGCCGAGGTTCACCCCTCCACTTT. Protein sequence: CASSGRGQGRGSPLHF. Together with reference TRBV9 and TRBJ1-6, the CDR3 gives the full variable domain: DSGVTQTPKHLITATGQRVTLRCSPRSGDLSVYWYQQSLDQGLQFLIQYYNGEERAKGNILERFSAQQFPDLHSELNLSSLELGDSALYFCASSGRGQGRGSPLHFGNGTRLTVT.

The chain has TRBV9 and TRBJ2-3; 8 positions match TRBD2. V shed 0 bases, J shed 4 bases, and the junction held 1 base outside the gene matches. Germline V CDR1 and CDR2: SGDLS, YYNGEE. This CDR3 has 14 residues. Written as DNA, the CDR3 is TGTGCCAGCAGCGTAGCCGGGGGGGCAGATACGCAGTATTTT. Translated: CASSVAGGADTQYF.

The rearrangement links TRBV6-9 to TRBJ1-5; no reliable D call. Per germline, CDR1 MNHGY and CDR2 SVAAGI. The V and J ends lost 6 bases and 2 bases respectively, with 20 bases between them. The CDR3 contains 17 residues. The CDR3, as DNA: TGTGCCAGCAGACCAATGACTCAACCATCGGGCAATCAGCCCCAGCATTTT. Its translation: CASRPMTQPSGNQPQHF.

This rearrangement joins TRBV7-2 to TRBJ2-7; no definite D call. Germline V lookup: CDR1 SGHTA, CDR2 FQGNSA. CDR3 size: 13 residues. Trimming shortened V by 5 bases and J by 2 bases, and 10 bases separated the two germline ends. In DNA, the CDR3 is TGTGCCAGCAGCCCCCAGGCGACCTACGAGCAGTACTTC. It encodes CASSPQATYEQYF.

This chain links TRBV4-1 with TRBJ2-3; 8 nucleotides agree with TRBD2. The CDR3 extends over 17 amino acids. Losses at the gene ends were 0 bases for V and 1 base for J; bases not matched to a gene: 6. Per the germline V gene, CDR1 is MGHRA and CDR2 is YSYEKL. The CDR3 region is CASSQETSGGGTDTQYF. In nucleotides, the CDR3 is TGCGCCAGCAGCCAAGAAACATCCGGGGGGGGCACAGATACGCAGTATTTT.

The V call is TRBV5-1, the J call TRBJ2-5; 11 bases match TRBD2. There are 15 residues in the CDR3. The V and J ends lost 4 bases and 5 bases, in that order; junction bases with no gene match: 7. Germline V gene data show CDR1 as SGHRS and CDR2 as YFSETQ. CDR3 in amino acids: CASSGRLAGLETQYF. Here the CDR3 DNA reads TGCGCCAGCAGCGGACGACTAGCGGGGCTGGAGACCCAGTACTTC.

J is TRBJ1-1 and V is TRBV5-1; D unresolved. This CDR3 is built from 13 residues. Germline V gives CDR1 SGHRS, CDR2 YFSETQ. V was shortened by 1 base and J by 5 bases, with 9 bases between the two germline ends. CDR3 in DNA: TGCGCCAGCAGCTTGCCGGGGAGGACTGAAGCTTTCTTT. As protein: CASSLPGRTEAFF.

This sequence joins TRBV11-1 and TRBJ2-1; 8 nucleotides align to TRBD2. Germline V lookup: CDR1 SGHAT, CDR2 FQDESV (reference sequence). V was pared by 1 base and J by 5 bases, with 4 bases of the junction left unmatched. This CDR3 region has 15 residues. The CDR3 DNA follows: TGTGCCAGCAGCTTAGAACTAGCGGTCAACAATGAGCAGTTCTTC. The encoded protein is CASSLELAVNNEQFF.

The V gene is TRBV7-3, the J gene TRBJ2-3; TRBD2 might be the D (7 bases). CDR1 is SGHTA, CDR2 FQGTGA, per germline. This CDR3 is built from 16 residues. V lost 4 bases and J lost 6, with 20 bases in between. CDR3 nucleotide sequence: TGTGCCAGCAGCTACGGGGGGCCATCCGGTTCTGATACGCAGTATTTT. This encodes CASSYGGPSGSDTQYF.

The CDR3 nucleotides read TGTGCCAGCAGCGCCAACAATGAGCAGTTCTTC. This encodes CASSANNEQFF. V usage is TRBV7-3 and J usage is TRBJ2-1, with unresolved D. CDR3 length: 11 amino acids. Germline assignment: CDR1 SGHTA and CDR2 FQGTGA. V was trimmed by 5 bases and J by 5 bases, leaving 4 bases between them.